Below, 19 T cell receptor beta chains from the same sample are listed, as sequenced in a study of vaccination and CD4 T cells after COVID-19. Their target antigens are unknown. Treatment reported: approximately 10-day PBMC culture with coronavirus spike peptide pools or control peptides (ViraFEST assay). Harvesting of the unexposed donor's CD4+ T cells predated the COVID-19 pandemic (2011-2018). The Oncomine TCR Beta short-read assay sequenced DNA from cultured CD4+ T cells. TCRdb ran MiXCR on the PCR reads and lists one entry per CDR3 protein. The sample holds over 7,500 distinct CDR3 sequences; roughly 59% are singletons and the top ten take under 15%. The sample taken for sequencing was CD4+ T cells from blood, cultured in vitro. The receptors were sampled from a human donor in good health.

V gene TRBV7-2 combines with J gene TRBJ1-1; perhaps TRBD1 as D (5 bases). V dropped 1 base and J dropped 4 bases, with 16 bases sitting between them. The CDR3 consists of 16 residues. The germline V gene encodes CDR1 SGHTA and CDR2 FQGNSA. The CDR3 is CASSLVVGRGTTEAFF. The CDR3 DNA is TGTGCCAGCAGCTTAGTAGTAGGCCGAGGGACCACTGAAGCTTTCTTT.

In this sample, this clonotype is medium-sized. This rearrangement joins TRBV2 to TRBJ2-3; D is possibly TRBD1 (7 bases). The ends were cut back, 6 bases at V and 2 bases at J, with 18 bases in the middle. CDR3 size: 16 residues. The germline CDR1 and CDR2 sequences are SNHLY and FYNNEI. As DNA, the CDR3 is TGTGCCAGCAGCGGAGGGCGACAGGGCGTCACAGATACGCAGTATTTT. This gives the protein CASSGGRQGVTDTQYF.

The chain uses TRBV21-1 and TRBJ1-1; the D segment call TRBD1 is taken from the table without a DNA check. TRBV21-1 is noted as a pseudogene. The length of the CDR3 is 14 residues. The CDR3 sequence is CASSSSTEDTEAFF. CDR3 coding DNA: TGTGCCAGCAGCTCGTCGACAGAGGACACTGAAGCTTTCTTT.

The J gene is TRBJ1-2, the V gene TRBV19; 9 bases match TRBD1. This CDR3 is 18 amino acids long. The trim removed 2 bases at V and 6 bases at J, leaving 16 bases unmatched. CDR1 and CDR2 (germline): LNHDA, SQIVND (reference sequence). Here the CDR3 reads CASSIRSGQGVRADGYTF. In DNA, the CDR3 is TGTGCCAGTAGTATACGATCGGGACAGGGAGTAAGAGCGGATGGCTACACCTTC.

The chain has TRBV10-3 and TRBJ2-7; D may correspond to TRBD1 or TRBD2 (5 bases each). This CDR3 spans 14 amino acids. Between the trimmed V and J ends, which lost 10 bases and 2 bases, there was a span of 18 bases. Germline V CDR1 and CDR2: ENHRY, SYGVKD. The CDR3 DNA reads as TGTGCCACCATGCCCGGGGCCGGGGCCTACGAGCAGTACTTC. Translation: CATMPGAGAYEQYF.

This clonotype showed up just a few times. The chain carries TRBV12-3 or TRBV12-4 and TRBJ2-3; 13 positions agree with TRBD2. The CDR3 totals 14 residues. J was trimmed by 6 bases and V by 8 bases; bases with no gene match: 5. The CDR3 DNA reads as TGTGCCAGCTCGACTAGCGGGGGGAGGGATACGCAGTATTTT. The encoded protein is CASSTSGGRDTQYF.

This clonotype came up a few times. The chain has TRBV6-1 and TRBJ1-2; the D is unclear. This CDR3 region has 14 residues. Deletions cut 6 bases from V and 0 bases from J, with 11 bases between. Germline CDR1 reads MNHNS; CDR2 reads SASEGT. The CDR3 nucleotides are TGTGCCAGCAGACGGACGGTTGCTAACTATGGCTACACCTTC. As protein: CASRRTVANYGYTF.

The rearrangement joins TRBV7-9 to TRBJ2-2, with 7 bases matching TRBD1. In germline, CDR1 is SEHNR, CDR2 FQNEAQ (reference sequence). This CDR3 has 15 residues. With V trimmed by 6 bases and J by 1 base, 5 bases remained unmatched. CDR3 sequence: CASRTTGRNTGELFF. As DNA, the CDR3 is TGTGCCAGCAGAACGACAGGGAGGAACACCGGGGAGCTGTTTTTT.

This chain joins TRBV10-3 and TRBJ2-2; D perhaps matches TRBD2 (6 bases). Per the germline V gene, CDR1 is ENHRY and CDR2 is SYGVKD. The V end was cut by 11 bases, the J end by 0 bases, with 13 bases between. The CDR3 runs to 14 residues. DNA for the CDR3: TGTGCCTCAACCGGGAGCGCGAACACCGGGGAGCTGTTTTTT. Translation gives CASTGSANTGELFF.

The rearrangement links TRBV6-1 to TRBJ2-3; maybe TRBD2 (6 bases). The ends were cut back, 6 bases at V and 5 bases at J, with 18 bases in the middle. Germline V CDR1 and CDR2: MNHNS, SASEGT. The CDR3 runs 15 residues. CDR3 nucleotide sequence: TGTGCCAGCAGACGTCTGGCTGGGGGGATAGATACGCAGTATTTT. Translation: CASRRLAGGIDTQYF.

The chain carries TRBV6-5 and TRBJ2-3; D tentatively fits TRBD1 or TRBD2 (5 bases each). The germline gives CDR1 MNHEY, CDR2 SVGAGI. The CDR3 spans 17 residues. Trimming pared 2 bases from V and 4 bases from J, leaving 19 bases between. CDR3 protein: CASSYGHGAPKADTQYF. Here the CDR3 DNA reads TGTGCCAGCAGTTACGGACACGGGGCCCCGAAGGCAGATACGCAGTATTTT.

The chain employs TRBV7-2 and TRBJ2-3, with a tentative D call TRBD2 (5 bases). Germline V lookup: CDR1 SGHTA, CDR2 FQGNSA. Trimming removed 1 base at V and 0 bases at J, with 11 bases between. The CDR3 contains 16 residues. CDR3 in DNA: TGTGCCAGCAGCTTAGGGGCTAGCTCTAGCACAGATACGCAGTATTTT. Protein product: CASSLGASSSTDTQYF.

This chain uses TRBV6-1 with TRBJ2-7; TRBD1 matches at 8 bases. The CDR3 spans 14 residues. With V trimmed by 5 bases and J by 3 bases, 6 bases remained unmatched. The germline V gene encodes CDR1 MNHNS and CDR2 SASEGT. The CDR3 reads CASSSRQGFYEQYF. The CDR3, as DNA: TGTGCCAGCAGTAGCCGACAGGGGTTCTACGAGCAGTACTTC.

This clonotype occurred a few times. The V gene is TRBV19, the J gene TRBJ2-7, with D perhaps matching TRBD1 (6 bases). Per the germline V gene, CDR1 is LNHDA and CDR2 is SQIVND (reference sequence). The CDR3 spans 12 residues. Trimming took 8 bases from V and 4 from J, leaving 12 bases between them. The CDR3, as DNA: TGTGCCAGTGGCAGGGGAGAGTACGAGCAGTACTTC. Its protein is CASGRGEYEQYF.

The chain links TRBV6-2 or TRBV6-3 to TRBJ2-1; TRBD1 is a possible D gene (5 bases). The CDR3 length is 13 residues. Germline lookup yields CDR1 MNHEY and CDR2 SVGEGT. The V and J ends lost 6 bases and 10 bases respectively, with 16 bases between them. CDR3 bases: TGTGCCAGCAGCCAGGGTCGGGCGTTCGAGCAGTTCTTC. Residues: CASSQGRAFEQFF.

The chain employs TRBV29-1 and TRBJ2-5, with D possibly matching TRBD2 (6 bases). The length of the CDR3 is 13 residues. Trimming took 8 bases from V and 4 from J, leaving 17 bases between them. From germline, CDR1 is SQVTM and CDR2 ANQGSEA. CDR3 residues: CSTRVGGRETQYF. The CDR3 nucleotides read TGCAGCACAAGGGTGGGGGGTCGAGAGACCCAGTACTTC.

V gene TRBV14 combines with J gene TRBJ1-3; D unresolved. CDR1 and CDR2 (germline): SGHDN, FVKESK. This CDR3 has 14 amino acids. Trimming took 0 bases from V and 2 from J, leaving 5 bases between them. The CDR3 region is CASSQDYPGNTIYF. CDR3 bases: TGTGCCAGCAGCCAAGACTACCCTGGAAACACCATATATTTT.

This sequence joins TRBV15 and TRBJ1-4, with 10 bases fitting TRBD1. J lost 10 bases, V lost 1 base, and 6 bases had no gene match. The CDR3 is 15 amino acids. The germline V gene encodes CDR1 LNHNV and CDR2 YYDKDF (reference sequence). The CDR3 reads CATSRGGQGRGKLFF. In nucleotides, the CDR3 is TGTGCCACCAGCAGAGGGGGACAGGGGCGCGGAAAACTGTTTTTT.

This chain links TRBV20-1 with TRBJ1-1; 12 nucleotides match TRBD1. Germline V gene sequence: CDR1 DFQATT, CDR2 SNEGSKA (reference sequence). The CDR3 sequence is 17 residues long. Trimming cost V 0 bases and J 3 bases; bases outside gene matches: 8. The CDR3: CSARDLGTGGLDTEAFF. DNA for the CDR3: TGCAGTGCTAGAGATTTGGGGACAGGGGGCTTGGACACTGAAGCTTTCTTT.